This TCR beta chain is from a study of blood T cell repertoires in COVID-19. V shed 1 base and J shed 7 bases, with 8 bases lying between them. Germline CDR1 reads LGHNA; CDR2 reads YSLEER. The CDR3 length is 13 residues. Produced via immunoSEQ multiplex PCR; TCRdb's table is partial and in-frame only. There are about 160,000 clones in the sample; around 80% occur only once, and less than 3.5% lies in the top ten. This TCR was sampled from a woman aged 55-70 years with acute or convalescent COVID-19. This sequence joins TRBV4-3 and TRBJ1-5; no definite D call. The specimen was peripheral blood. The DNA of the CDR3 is TGCGCCAGCAGCCAAGCCAGACACCAGCCCCAGCATTTT. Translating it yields CASSQARHQPQHF.